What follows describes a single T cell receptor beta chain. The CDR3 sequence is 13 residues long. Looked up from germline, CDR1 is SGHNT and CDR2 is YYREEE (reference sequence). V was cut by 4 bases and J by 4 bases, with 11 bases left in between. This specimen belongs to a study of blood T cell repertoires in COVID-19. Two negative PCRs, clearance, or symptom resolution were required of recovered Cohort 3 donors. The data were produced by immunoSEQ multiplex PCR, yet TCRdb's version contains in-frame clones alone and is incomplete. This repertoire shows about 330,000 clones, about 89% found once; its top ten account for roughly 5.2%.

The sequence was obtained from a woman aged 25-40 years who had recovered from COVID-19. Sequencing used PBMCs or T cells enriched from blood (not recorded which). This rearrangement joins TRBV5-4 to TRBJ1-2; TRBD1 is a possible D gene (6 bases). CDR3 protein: CASSPPDSYGYTF. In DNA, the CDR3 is TGTGCCAGCAGCCCACCGGACAGCTATGGCTACACCTTC. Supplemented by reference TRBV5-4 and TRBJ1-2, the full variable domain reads ETGVTQSPTHLIKTRGQQVTLRCSSQSGHNTVSWYQQALGQGPQFIFQYYREEENGRGNFPPRFSGLQFPNYSSELNVNALELDDSALYLCASSPPDSYGYTFGSGTRLTVV.